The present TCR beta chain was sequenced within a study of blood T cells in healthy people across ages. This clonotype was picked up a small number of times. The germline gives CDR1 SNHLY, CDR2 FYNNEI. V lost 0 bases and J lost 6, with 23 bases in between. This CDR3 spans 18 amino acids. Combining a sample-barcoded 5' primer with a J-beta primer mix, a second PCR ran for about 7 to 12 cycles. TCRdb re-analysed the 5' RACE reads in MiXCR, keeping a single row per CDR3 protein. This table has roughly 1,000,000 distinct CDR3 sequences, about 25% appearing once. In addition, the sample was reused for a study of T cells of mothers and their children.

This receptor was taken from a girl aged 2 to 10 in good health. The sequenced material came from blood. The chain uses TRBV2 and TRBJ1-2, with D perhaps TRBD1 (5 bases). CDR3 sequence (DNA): TGTGCCAGCAGTGAAGCGGGGCTCCAGGGTCTATTTATGAATGGCTACACCTTC. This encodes CASSEAGLQGLFMNGYTF.